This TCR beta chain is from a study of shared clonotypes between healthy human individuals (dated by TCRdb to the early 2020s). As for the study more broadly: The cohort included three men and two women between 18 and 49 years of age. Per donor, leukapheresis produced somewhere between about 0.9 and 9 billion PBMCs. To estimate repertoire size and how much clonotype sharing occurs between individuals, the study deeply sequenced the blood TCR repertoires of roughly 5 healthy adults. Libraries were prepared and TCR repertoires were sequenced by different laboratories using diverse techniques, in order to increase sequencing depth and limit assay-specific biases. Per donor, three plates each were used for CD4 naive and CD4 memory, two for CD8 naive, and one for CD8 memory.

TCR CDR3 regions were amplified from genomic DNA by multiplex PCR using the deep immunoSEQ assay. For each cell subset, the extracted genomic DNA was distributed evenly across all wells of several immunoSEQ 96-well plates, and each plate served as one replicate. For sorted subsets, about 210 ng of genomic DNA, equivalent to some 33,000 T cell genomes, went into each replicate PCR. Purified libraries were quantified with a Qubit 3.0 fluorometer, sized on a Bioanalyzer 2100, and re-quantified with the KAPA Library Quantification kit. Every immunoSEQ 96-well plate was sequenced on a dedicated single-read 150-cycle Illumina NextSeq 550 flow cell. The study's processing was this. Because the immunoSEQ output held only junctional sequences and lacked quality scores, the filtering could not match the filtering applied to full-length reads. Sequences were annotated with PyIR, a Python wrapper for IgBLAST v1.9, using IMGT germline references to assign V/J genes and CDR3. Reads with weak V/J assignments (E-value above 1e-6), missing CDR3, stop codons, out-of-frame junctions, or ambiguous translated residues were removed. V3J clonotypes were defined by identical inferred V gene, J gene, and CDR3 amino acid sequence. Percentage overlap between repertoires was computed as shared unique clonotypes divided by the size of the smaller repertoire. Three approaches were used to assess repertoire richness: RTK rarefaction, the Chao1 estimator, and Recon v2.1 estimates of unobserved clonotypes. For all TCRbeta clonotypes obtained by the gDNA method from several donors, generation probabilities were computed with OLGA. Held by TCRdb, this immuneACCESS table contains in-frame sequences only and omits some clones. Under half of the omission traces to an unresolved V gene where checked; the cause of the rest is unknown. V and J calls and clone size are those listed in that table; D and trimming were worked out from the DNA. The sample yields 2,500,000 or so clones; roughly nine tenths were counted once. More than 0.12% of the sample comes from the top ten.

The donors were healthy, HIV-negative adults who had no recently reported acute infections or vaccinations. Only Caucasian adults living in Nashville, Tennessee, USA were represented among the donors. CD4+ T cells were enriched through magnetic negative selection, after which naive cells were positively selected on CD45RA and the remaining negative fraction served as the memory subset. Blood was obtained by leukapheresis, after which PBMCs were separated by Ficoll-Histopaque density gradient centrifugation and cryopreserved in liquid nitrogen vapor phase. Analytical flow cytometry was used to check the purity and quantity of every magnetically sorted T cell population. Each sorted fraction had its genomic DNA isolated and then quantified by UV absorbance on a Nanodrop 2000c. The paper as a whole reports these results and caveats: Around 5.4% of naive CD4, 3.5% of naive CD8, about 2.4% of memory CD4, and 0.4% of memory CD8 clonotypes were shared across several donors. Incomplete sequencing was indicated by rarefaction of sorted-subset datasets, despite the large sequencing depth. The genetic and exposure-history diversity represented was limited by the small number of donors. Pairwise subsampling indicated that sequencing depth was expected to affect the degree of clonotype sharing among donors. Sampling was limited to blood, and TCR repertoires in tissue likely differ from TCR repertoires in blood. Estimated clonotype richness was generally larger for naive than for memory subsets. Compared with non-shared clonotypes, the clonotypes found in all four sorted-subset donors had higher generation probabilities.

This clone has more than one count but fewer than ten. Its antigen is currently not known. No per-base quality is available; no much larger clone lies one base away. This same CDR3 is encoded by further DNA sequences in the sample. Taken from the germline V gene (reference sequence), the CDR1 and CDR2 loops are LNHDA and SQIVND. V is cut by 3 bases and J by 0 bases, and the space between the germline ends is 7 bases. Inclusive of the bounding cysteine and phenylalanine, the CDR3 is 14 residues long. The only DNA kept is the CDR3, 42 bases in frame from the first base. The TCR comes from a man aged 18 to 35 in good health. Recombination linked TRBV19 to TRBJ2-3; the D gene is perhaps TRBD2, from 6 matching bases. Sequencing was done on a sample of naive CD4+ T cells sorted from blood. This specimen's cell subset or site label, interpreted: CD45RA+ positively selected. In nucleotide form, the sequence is TGTGCCAGTAGTATTAGCGGAAGCACAGATACGCAGTATTTT. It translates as CASSISGSTDTQYF. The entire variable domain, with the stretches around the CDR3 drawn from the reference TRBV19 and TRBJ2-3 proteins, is DGGITQSPKYLFRKEGQNVTLSCEQNLNHDAMYWYRQDPGQGLRLIYYSQIVNDFQKGDIAEGYSVSREKKESFPLTVTSAQKNPTAFYLCASSISGSTDTQYFGPGTRLTVL.